These 21 T cell receptor beta chains originate from one sample sequenced in a study of CD8 T cells in Susac syndrome. An amount of RNA that ranged from roughly 0.5 to 1 ug was reverse transcribed with random hexamers. MiXCR, run by TCRdb on the immunoSEQ multiplex PCR reads, gives a single entry per CDR3 protein. Among 65,000 to 100,000 distinct CDR3 sequences listed, approximately 96% were seen once. The sample comprised CD8+ T cells from PBMCs. The receptors come from a human donor with Susac syndrome.

The V and J genes are TRBV6-6 and TRBJ2-5, with D hard to call. V was clipped by 5 bases and J by 3 bases, with 16 bases between them. The CDR3 covers 15 residues. Looked up from germline, CDR1 is MNHNY and CDR2 is SVGAGI (reference sequence). This CDR3 is CASSPSYADEETQYF. As DNA, the CDR3 is TGTGCCAGCAGTCCGTCCTACGCGGACGAAGAGACCCAGTACTTC.

This chain links TRBV5-1 with TRBJ2-3; D not resolved. The CDR3 is made up of 14 amino acids. In germline, CDR1 is SGHRS, CDR2 YFSETQ. Trimming cost V 1 base and J 2 bases, with 8 bases left between them. CDR3 sequence reads: CASSLTDPTDTQYF. CDR3 bases: TGCGCCAGCAGCTTGACGGACCCCACAGATACGCAGTATTTT. Combining the CDR3 with reference TRBV5-1 and TRBJ2-3 gives the whole variable domain KAGVTQTPRYLIKTRGQQVTLSCSPISGHRSVSWYQQTPGQGLQFLFEYFSETQRNKGNFPGRFSGRQFSNSRSEMNVSTLELGDSALYLCASSLTDPTDTQYFGPGTRLTVL.

This clonotype showed up just once. The rearrangement links TRBV5-1 to TRBJ1-2; 7 nucleotides line up with TRBD1. V shed 4 bases, J shed 4 bases, and the junction held 19 bases outside the gene matches. Germline assignment: CDR1 SGHRS and CDR2 YFSETQ. The CDR3 is 18 residues long. CDR3: CASSLGPRRTGYRYGYTF. The CDR3 DNA reads as TGCGCCAGCAGCCTTGGGCCGAGACGGACAGGATACCGCTATGGCTACACCTTC.

The rearrangement uses TRBV20-1 and TRBJ1-1; TRBD1 matches 7 bases. This CDR3 comprises 13 residues. Germline lookup yields CDR1 DFQATT and CDR2 SNEGSKA (reference sequence). CDR3 DNA: TGCACGCGATTGAGACAGGGTTTCACTGAAGCTTTCTTT. Residues: CTRLRQGFTEAFF.

The chain uses TRBV20-1 and TRBJ2-7; D is ambiguous. Germline loops: CDR1 DFQATT, CDR2 SNEGSKA (reference sequence). The CDR3 is 11 residues long. V was trimmed by 3 bases and J by 3 bases, leaving 6 bases between them. The CDR3 DNA is TGCAGTGCTAGGCCAGTCTACGAGCAGTACTTC. Protein sequence: CSARPVYEQYF.

This clonotype was seen a single time. The chain links TRBV7-9 to TRBJ2-5, with 11 positions matching TRBD2. The CDR3 contains 15 residues. V was pared by 6 bases and J by 5 bases, with 8 bases of the junction left unmatched. In germline, CDR1 is SEHNR, CDR2 FQNEAQ (reference sequence). The CDR3 protein is CASRNIAGGLETQYF. CDR3 sequence (DNA): TGTGCCAGCAGAAACATAGCGGGGGGGCTGGAGACCCAGTACTTC.

V gene TRBV28 combines with J gene TRBJ2-2; D may be TRBD2 (6 bases). The CDR3 extends over 14 amino acids. Germline V gene data show CDR1 as MDHEN and CDR2 as SYDVKM. Trimming stripped 5 bases from V and 4 bases from J, with 11 bases between. The chain's CDR3 is CASSPLGGTGELFF. Here the CDR3 DNA reads TGTGCCAGCAGTCCTCTCGGGGGCACCGGGGAGCTGTTTTTT.

The chain carries TRBV28 and TRBJ2-5; D is unresolved. The CDR3 has 14 residues. The germline V gene encodes CDR1 MDHEN and CDR2 SYDVKM. Deletions cut 3 bases from V and 1 base from J, with 9 bases between. The CDR3 coding sequence is TGTGCCAGCAGTTTTGGTAGGGTCCAAGAGACCCAGTACTTC. Its protein is CASSFGRVQETQYF.

This chain joins TRBV5-1 and TRBJ2-1; tentatively, D is TRBD2 (5 bases). With 6 bases removed from V and 6 bases from J, the gap between germline ends came to 16 bases. Per the germline V gene, CDR1 is SGHRS and CDR2 is YFSETQ. This CDR3 contains 14 residues. DNA for the CDR3: TGCGCCAGCAACCCGGGGATCGGGGTCAATGAGCAGTTCTTC. This translates into CASNPGIGVNEQFF.

The chain is built from TRBV9 and TRBJ1-6; 9 bases match TRBD1. Germline assignment: CDR1 SGDLS and CDR2 YYNGEE. With V trimmed by 3 bases and J by 7 bases, 5 bases remained unmatched. This CDR3 has 15 residues. CDR3 coding DNA: TGTGCCAGCAGCGGTGGACAGGGGAGCAATTCACCCCTCCACTTT. Amino acids: CASSGGQGSNSPLHF.

This chain joins TRBV20-1 and TRBJ2-1, with D uncertain. Trimming stripped 5 bases from V and 10 bases from J, with 12 bases between. The CDR3 covers 11 residues. Germline CDR1 and CDR2: DFQATT and SNEGSKA (reference sequence). DNA for the CDR3: TGCAGTGCTGGCCCAGTAGGAGAGCAGTTCTTC. Amino acids: CSAGPVGEQFF.

The V call is TRBV7-9, the J call TRBJ2-4; no clear D gene. Germline V CDR1 and CDR2: SEHNR, FQNEAQ (reference sequence). Trimming shortened V by 3 bases and J by 0 bases, and 9 bases separated the two germline ends. CDR3 size: 15 residues. CDR3 protein: CASSFSELAKNIQYF. The CDR3 nucleotides are TGTGCCAGCAGCTTTTCGGAACTAGCCAAAAACATTCAGTACTTC.

V gene TRBV5-1 combines with J gene TRBJ2-1; 11 bases match TRBD2. Germline assignment: CDR1 SGHRS and CDR2 YFSETQ. J gave up 6 bases and V 5 bases, and 16 bases lay outside the gene matches. The CDR3 extends over 18 amino acids. CDR3: CASRVVPYPGTSGNEQFF. As DNA, the CDR3 is TGCGCCAGCAGGGTGGTGCCCTACCCCGGGACTAGCGGCAATGAGCAGTTCTTC. Using reference TRBV5-1 and TRBJ2-1 for the parts outside the CDR3, the full variable domain is KAGVTQTPRYLIKTRGQQVTLSCSPISGHRSVSWYQQTPGQGLQFLFEYFSETQRNKGNFPGRFSGRQFSNSRSEMNVSTLELGDSALYLCASRVVPYPGTSGNEQFFGPGTRLTVL.

The chain joins TRBV28 to TRBJ1-1; TRBD1 might be the D (5 bases). This CDR3 has 15 amino acids. V lost 2 bases, J lost 7 bases, and 17 bases lay in between. Germline-derived CDR1 and CDR2 are MDHEN and SYDVKM. The CDR3 DNA follows: TGTGCCAGCAGTTTAAAACAGGCGCATCGTGGTGAAGCTTTCTTT. This translates into CASSLKQAHRGEAFF.

The chain links TRBV4-3 to TRBJ2-7; TRBD2 might be the D (6 bases). The CDR3 covers 15 residues. In germline, CDR1 is LGHNA, CDR2 YSLEER. With 0 bases removed from V and 2 bases from J, the gap between germline ends came to 11 bases. For the CDR3, the DNA is TGCGCCAGCAGCCAAGATAGGGGCGGGACCTACGAGCAGTACTTC. It specifies CASSQDRGGTYEQYF.

The gene calls are TRBV12-3 or TRBV12-4 and TRBJ2-2, with D unclear. The CDR3 totals 15 residues. Trimming removed 3 bases at V and 4 bases at J, with 12 bases between. The CDR3 DNA reads TGTGCCAGCAGTTTCTTAAGGGCGTTCACCGGGGAGCTGTTTTTT. This sequence encodes CASSFLRAFTGELFF.

This chain links TRBV7-9 with TRBJ2-1, with TRBD1 matching over 7 bases. V shed 6 bases, J shed 10 bases, and the junction held 6 bases outside the gene matches. Germline CDR1 is SEHNR and CDR2 is FQNEAQ (reference sequence). CDR3 size: 12 residues. DNA for the CDR3: TGTGCCAGCAGTTCCGTAGGGGGCGAGCAGTTCTTC. Amino acids: CASSSVGGEQFF.

CDR3 DNA sequence: TGTGCCAGCAGAGACCGGGACAGGGTGAACACTGAAGCTTTCTTT. Protein: CASRDRDRVNTEAFF. This rearrangement joins TRBV6-1 to TRBJ1-1; 9 nucleotides align to TRBD1. V was pared by 6 bases and J by 0 bases, with 5 bases of the junction left unmatched. This CDR3 is built from 15 residues. Germline assignment: CDR1 MNHNS and CDR2 SASEGT.

The V call is TRBV20-1, the J call TRBJ2-5, with D maybe TRBD2 (5 bases). The germline V gene encodes CDR1 DFQATT and CDR2 SNEGSKA (reference sequence). The V end was cut by 6 bases, the J end by 5 bases, with 13 bases between. The length of the CDR3 is 12 residues. In nucleotides, the CDR3 is TGCAGTGCCGGACTTCCCTGGGAGACCCAGTACTTC. It is translated as CSAGLPWETQYF.

The rearrangement links TRBV7-9 to TRBJ2-1, with TRBD2 identical over 15 bases. This CDR3 has 13 residues. V lost 8 bases, J lost 8 bases, and 1 base stayed unmatched. Germline values: CDR1 SEHNR, CDR2 FQNEAQ (reference sequence). DNA of the CDR3: TGTGCCAGCCGGACTAGCGGGAGGGATGAGCAGTTCTTC. Its protein product is CASRTSGRDEQFF.

The gene calls are TRBV2 and TRBJ2-1, with D tentatively TRBD2 (5 bases). V gave up 0 bases and J gave up 15 bases, with 24 bases separating them. This CDR3 region has 16 residues. From germline, CDR1 is SNHLY and CDR2 FYNNEI. The CDR3 coding sequence is TGTGCCAGCAGTGAAGCAGCCCCCCCGCTGCGGGTGGCCCTGTTCTTC. Translation: CASSEAAPPLRVALFF.